The sequence of this T cell receptor beta chain was determined in a study of blood T cell repertoires in COVID-19. Study summary: T cells, B-cell-depleted T cells, or PBMCs supplied cDNA or gDNA.

Original data processing: Reference gene primer amplification yielded estimated nucleated cell counts. Libraries were prepared by immunoSEQ multiplex PCR; TCRdb keeps only in-frame clonotypes and omits some of them. V, J and clone size derive from that table, while D and trimming were established from the DNA sequence. The sample holds around 300,000 clones, 85% to 90% seen once. Patients in Seattle were enrolled during active infection, then followed longitudinally. Sequenced: peripheral blood. The clonotype comes from a woman under 40 with COVID-19, enrolled during active disease.

The CDR3 nucleotides read TGTGCCAGCAGTGCGGGACAGGGGTTTTCACCCCTCCACTTT. Residues: CASSAGQGFSPLHF. The chain has TRBV2 and TRBJ1-6; 10 bases are a match to TRBD1. Germline V gene data show CDR1 as SNHLY and CDR2 as FYNNEI. The CDR3 is made up of 14 amino acids. Trimming took 4 bases from V and 9 from J; bases not matched to a gene: 3.